This TCR beta chain was profiled in a study of blood T cell repertoires in COVID-19. Study overall: PBMCs, B-cell-depleted T cells, or T cells were the source of the cDNA or gDNA that made up the material.

CDR1 is MGHDK and CDR2 is SYGVNS in the germline V gene. The CDR3 length is 15 residues. V lost 2 bases and J 5 bases, leaving 13 bases between the germline ends. Sequencing used immunoSEQ multiplex PCR; TCRdb keeps in-frame clones, though not all of them. This sample has over 250,000 clones, with about nine tenths found just once. Participants reported their clinical history, and cohort assignment relied on those reports. The source of this sequence is a woman aged 50 to 60 who had recovered from COVID-19. Input material: PBMCs or T cells enriched from blood (not recorded which). The chain carries TRBV25-1 and TRBJ1-5; possibly TRBD1 for D (6 bases). The CDR3 loop is CASSEAYKGDQPQHF. In DNA, the CDR3 is TGTGCCAGCAGTGAAGCTTATAAGGGGGATCAGCCCCAGCATTTT.